These T cell receptor beta chains were read from a single sample in a study of blood T cells in healthy people across ages. TCRdb independently ran MiXCR on the 5' RACE reads; one entry per CDR3 protein. This sample has around 900,000 distinct CDR3 sequences; 25% to 35% occur once, and the top ten carry around 16%. Sequenced material: blood. The receptors derive from a woman of 80 years or more in good health. CDR3s include the opening cysteine and the closing phenylalanine or tryptophan. The D gene is left open where the match is weak. Not every row has a clone size; where given, it reads once, few, many or a size class.

length	J	D	size	V	CDR3	DNA
13	TRBJ1-4	-	few	TRBV5-1	CASSLARGEKLFF	TGCGCCAGCAGCCTGGCCCGGGGTGAAAAACTGTTTTTT
14	TRBJ2-5	-	many	TRBV6-2/TRBV6-3	CASSQNSVRETQYF	TGTGCCAGCAGTCAGAATAGCGTCCGAGAGACCCAGTACTTC
15	TRBJ2-2	TRBD1	-	TRBV19	CASGVQGASTGELFF	TGTGCCAGTGGGGTCCAGGGGGCGAGTACCGGGGAGCTGTTTTTT
14	TRBJ1-6	-	many	TRBV9	CASSVDRVNSPLHF	TGTGCCAGCAGCGTAGACAGGGTTAATTCACCCCTCCACTTT
14	TRBJ1-2	-	-	TRBV7-2	CASRRTGPPYGYTF	TGTGCCAGCAGGCGTACAGGGCCTCCCTATGGCTACACCTTC
13	TRBJ1-5	-	few	TRBV7-2	CASTEYSNQPQHF	TGTGCCAGCACCGAGTATAGCAATCAGCCCCAGCATTTT
19	TRBJ2-1	TRBD2	many	TRBV20-1	CSARGGLASSYSSYNEQFF	TGCAGTGCTAGAGGGGGACTAGCGAGTTCCTATAGCTCCTACAATGAGCAGTTCTTC
13	TRBJ2-5	TRBD2	-	TRBV18	CASSPARGETQYF	TGTGCCAGCTCACCAGCGCGGGGGGAGACCCAGTACTTC
16	TRBJ2-3	-	-	TRBV5-4	CASSLRGLGTTDTQYF	TGTGCCAGCAGCTTAAGAGGACTCGGAACAACGGATACGCAGTATTTT
14	TRBJ1-2	-	-	TRBV11-2	CASSSGFVGPGYTF	TGTGCCAGCAGCTCGGGGTTCGTCGGGCCTGGCTACACCTTC
13	TRBJ1-1	-	few	TRBV24-1	CATSEGGFTEAFF	TGTGCCACCAGTGAAGGAGGCTTTACTGAAGCTTTCTTT
16	TRBJ2-1	-	many	TRBV4-3	CASSQVGGGAYNEQFF	TGCGCCAGCAGCCAAGTAGGGGGGGGCGCCTACAATGAGCAGTTCTTC
16	TRBJ2-7	TRBD2	-	TRBV7-2	CASSLETGLAGFEQYF	TGTGCCAGCAGCTTAGAGACGGGACTAGCGGGATTCGAGCAGTACTTC
16	TRBJ2-1	TRBD1	-	TRBV29-1	CSVGVLPGQGVGGQFF	TGCAGCGTTGGTGTCCTCCCGGGACAGGGGGTCGGAGGGCAGTTCTTC
16	TRBJ2-1	TRBD2	many	TRBV5-6	CASSDPSGGGYNEQFF	TGTGCCAGCAGCGACCCTAGCGGGGGGGGATACAATGAGCAGTTCTTC
16	TRBJ2-3	TRBD1	-	TRBV5-5	CASSSLGTGGADTQYF	TGTGCCAGCAGCTCTCTCGGGACAGGGGGCGCAGATACGCAGTATTTT
16	TRBJ2-5	-	few	TRBV3-1	CASSQDPNPLGETQYF	TGTGCCAGCAGCCAAGACCCAAACCCGCTGGGGGAGACCCAGTACTTC
14	TRBJ2-5	TRBD2	-	TRBV5-8	CASSFRTSIDEQYF	TGTGCCAGCAGCTTTCGGACTAGCATCGATGAGCAGTACTTC
16	TRBJ2-1	-	-	TRBV11-2	CASSLYSDGGRNEQFF	TGTGCCAGCAGCTTGTACTCGGACGGGGGTAGGAATGAGCAGTTCTTC
17	TRBJ2-7	TRBD1	-	TRBV7-2	CASSYQTGGTPHYEQYF	TGTGCCAGCAGCTACCAGACAGGGGGCACTCCCCACTACGAGCAGTACTTC
16	TRBJ2-3	-	-	TRBV3-1	CASSLGLSYSTDTQYF	TGTGCCAGCAGCCTAGGACTTTCCTATAGCACAGATACGCAGTATTTT
14	TRBJ2-1	-	many	TRBV7-2	CASSPQGVYNEQFF	TGTGCCAGCAGCCCCCAAGGAGTTTACAATGAGCAGTTCTTC
15	TRBJ1-1	-	many	TRBV7-2	CASSLTGDSNTEAFF	TGTGCCAGCAGCTTAACGGGGGACTCTAACACTGAAGCTTTCTTT
15	TRBJ1-6	-	-	TRBV7-2	CASSSQRTGNSPLHF	TGTGCCAGCAGCTCTCAACGGACGGGAAATTCACCCCTCCACTTT
12	TRBJ2-7	-	-	TRBV20-1	CSASPQDYEQYF	TGCAGTGCTAGTCCTCAGGACTACGAGCAGTACTTC
13	TRBJ2-5	TRBD2	few	TRBV29-1	CSVTRGGRETQYF	TGCAGCGTCACCCGGGGGGGCCGGGAGACCCAGTACTTC
16	TRBJ2-5	TRBD2	many	TRBV5-1	CASSLNFGGSGETQYF	TGCGCCAGCAGCTTGAATTTCGGGGGGTCGGGCGAGACCCAGTACTTC
17	TRBJ1-1	-	few	TRBV10-3	CAISETLSFRRGTEAFF	TGTGCCATCAGTGAGACCCTTTCCTTCCGCCGTGGAACTGAAGCTTTCTTT
15	TRBJ1-2	-	many	TRBV7-9	CASSGGPGNNYGYTF	TGTGCCAGCAGCGGAGGCCCAGGGAATAACTATGGCTACACCTTC
16	TRBJ2-6	TRBD1	few	TRBV14	CASRSGQYAGANVLTF	TGTGCCAGCAGGTCGGGACAGTATGCTGGGGCCAACGTCCTGACTTTC